Sequencing of this TCR beta chain was carried out in a study of T-cell memory formation after mild COVID-19. Across the study: Most TCR clusters belonged to a single donor.

About this clonotype: The antigen is unknown.

J gave up 6 bases and V 4 bases, and 15 bases lay outside the gene matches. The CDR3 has 17 amino acids. Germline CDR1 reads MNHEY; CDR2 reads SVGAGI. Findings and caveats of the study: Among clones contracting day 15 to 85, CD4/CD8 was balanced, whereas later expanders leaned CD4+. Mostly located in CM and EM were contracting CD4+ clones, with contracting CD8+ clones located in EMRA.

5'RACE primed from the constant segment yielded TCR alpha and TCR beta cDNA libraries bearing sample barcodes and UMIs. One entry per CDR3 protein, called by TCRdb with MiXCR from the 5' RACE reads. The profile shows about 160,000 distinct CDR3 sequences, 30% to 35% of them singletons. V and J are TRBV6-5 and TRBJ2-3; 8 nucleotides agree with TRBD2. The source of this sequence is an adult woman who had mild COVID-19 (a few samples of this study predate the infection). Cell type and time point are not known. The sample consisted of PBMCs or a T cell subset sorted from them (not recorded which). The CDR3 here is CASSSLAGAGELDTQYF. The CDR3 DNA is TGTGCCAGCAGTTCCTTGGCGGGAGCGGGAGAGCTGGATACGCAGTATTTT.